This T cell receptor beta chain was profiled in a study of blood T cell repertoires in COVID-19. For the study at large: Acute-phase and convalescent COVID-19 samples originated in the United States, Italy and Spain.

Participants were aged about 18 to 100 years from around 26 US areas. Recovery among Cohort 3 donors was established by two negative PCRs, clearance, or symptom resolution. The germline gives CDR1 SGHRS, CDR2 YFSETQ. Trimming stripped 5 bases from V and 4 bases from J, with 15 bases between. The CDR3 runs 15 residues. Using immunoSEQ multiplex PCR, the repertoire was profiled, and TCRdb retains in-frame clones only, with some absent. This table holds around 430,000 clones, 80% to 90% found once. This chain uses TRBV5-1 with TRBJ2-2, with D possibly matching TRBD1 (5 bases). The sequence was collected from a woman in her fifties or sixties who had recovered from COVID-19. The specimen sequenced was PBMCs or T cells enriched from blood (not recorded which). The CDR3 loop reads CASSGQGGATGELFF. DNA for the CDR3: TGCGCCAGCAGTGGGCAGGGTGGTGCCACCGGGGAGCTGTTTTTT.